This T cell receptor beta chain emerged from a study of metastatic and nonmetastatic thyroid tumors. Through MiXCR, TCRdb re-clonotyped the PCR reads. The table includes around 29,000 clones, under 25% detected once. CDR3 size: 15 residues. The germline V gene has CDR1 MGHRA and CDR2 YSYEKL. Nobody among the patients had been given any treatment before thyroid surgery. Note on this clone: One junction end does not reproduce the germline sequence, and a read error may be involved.

This sequence was found in a female donor with papillary thyroid cancer or a benign thyroid nodule (not recorded which). Some clones in this sample may be carry-over from other donors' samples. The source material was blood. The V and J genes are TRBV4-1 and TRBJ2-7; D unclear. Written as DNA, the CDR3 is TGCGCCAGCAGCCAAGGTGGCTGGAGTGCCTATGAGCAGTACTTC. As protein: CASSQGGWSAYEQYF.